This T cell receptor beta chain was documented in a study of blood T cell repertoires in COVID-19. About the research overall: PBMCs, B-cell-depleted T cells, or T cells were the source of the cDNA or gDNA that made up the material.

Only in-frame clones appear in the TCRdb table, and some are missing; sequencing was by immunoSEQ multiplex PCR. The table has 28,000 or so clones, around 88% seen once. Germline CDR1 and CDR2: SGHNT and YYREEE (reference sequence). V shed 4 bases and J 6 bases; nucleotides not matched to a gene: 5. The CDR3 sequence is 13 residues long. This clone was detected only once. The specimen sequenced was peripheral blood. The chain joins TRBV5-4 to TRBJ1-2; TRBD1 matches at 8 bases. The TCR comes from a human donor in a cohort sampled during active COVID-19. CDR3 DNA: TGTGCCAGCAGCACTGGACAGGGTAATGGCTACACCTTC. Residues: CASSTGQGNGYTF. Full variable domain (remainder filled in from reference TRBV5-4 and TRBJ1-2): ETGVTQSPTHLIKTRGQQVTLRCSSQSGHNTVSWYQQALGQGPQFIFQYYREEENGRGNFPPRFSGLQFPNYSSELNVNALELDDSALYLCASSTGQGNGYTFGSGTRLTVV.